The source of this T cell receptor (beta chain) is a study of T cell repertoires in cytomegalovirus infection. TCRdb reprocessed the reads with MiXCR, giving one entry per CDR3 protein. The table lists about 740,000 distinct CDR3 sequences, roughly 35% of them singletons, with around 2.8% in the top ten. Germline-derived CDR1 and CDR2 are LNHDA and SQIVND (reference sequence). Trimming removed 2 bases from V and 2 bases from J, with 10 bases in between. This CDR3 comprises 15 residues. The chain combines TRBV19 with TRBJ2-4; no reliable D call. The clonotype was recovered from a human donor in good health (CMV status not recorded). Some clones in this sample may be carry-over from other donors' samples. Sample: PBMCs. The CDR3 here is CASSISTRTKNIQYF. As DNA, the CDR3 is TGTGCCAGTAGTATATCAACAAGAACCAAAAACATTCAGTACTTC. Using reference TRBV19 and TRBJ2-4 for the parts outside the CDR3, the full variable domain is DGGITQSPKYLFRKEGQNVTLSCEQNLNHDAMYWYRQDPGQGLRLIYYSQIVNDFQKGDIAEGYSVSREKKESFPLTVTSAQKNPTAFYLCASSISTRTKNIQYFGAGTRLSVL.